This T cell receptor (beta chain) appears in the sequencing data of a study of blood T cell repertoires in COVID-19. Across the whole study: Samples representing acute and convalescent COVID-19 were sourced from the United States, Italy and Spain.

Per the germline V gene, CDR1 is GTSNPN and CDR2 is SVGIG (reference sequence). The V end lost 2 bases, the J end lost 3 bases, and 10 bases lay between the germline ends. CDR3 length: 13 amino acids. The data were produced by immunoSEQ multiplex PCR, yet TCRdb's version contains in-frame clones alone and is incomplete. The repertoire holds hundreds of thousands of clones, with around 81% as singletons. V and J are TRBV30 and TRBJ1-2; tentatively, D is TRBD1 (5 bases). Sequencing was done on a sample of peripheral blood. This TCR derives from a woman older than 75 with COVID-19, enrolled during active disease. DNA of the CDR3: TGTGCCTGGAGTCCAGGGAAAGACTATGGCTACACCTTC. Protein: CAWSPGKDYGYTF.